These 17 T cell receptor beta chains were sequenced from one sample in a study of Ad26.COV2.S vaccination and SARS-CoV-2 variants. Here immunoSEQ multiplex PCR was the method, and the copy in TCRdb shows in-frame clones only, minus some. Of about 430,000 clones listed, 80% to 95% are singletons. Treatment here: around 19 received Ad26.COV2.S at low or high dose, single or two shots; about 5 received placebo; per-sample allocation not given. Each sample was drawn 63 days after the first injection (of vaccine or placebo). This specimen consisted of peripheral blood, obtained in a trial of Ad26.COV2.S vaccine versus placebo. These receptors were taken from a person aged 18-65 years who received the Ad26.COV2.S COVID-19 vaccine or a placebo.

The CDR3 bases are TGTGCCAGCAGAAACCAGGGAGGCGCTTACGAGCAGTACTTC. Protein product: CASRNQGGAYEQYF. J is TRBJ2-7 and V is TRBV6-5; a possible D gene is TRBD2 (6 bases). Germline V gene sequence: CDR1 MNHEY, CDR2 SVGAGI. The CDR3 is 14 residues long. Trimming shortened V by 6 bases and J by 4 bases, and 16 bases separated the two germline ends.

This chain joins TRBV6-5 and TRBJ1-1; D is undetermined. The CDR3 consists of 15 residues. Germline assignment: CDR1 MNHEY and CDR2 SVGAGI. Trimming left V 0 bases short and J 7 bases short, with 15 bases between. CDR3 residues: CASSYSGPTVLEAFF. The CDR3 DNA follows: TGTGCCAGCAGTTACTCCGGACCGACCGTTCTTGAAGCTTTCTTT.

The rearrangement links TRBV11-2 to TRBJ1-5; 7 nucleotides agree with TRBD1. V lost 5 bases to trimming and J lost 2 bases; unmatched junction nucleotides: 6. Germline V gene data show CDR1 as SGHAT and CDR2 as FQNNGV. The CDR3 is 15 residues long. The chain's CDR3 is CASSLQGFGNQPQHF. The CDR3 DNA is TGTGCCAGCAGCCTACAGGGGTTTGGCAATCAGCCCCAGCATTTT.

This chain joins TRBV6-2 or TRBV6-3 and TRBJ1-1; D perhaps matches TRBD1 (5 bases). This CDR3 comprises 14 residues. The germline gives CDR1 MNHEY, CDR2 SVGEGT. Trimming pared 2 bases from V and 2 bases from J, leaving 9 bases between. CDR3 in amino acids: CASSYRGVNTEAFF. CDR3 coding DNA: TGTGCCAGCAGTTACAGGGGAGTAAACACTGAAGCTTTCTTT.

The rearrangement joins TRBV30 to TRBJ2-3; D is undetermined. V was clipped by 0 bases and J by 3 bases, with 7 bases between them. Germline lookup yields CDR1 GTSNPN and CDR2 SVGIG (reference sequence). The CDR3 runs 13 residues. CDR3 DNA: TGTGCCTGGAGTGTACTGGTGACAGATACGCAGTATTTT. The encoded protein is CAWSVLVTDTQYF.

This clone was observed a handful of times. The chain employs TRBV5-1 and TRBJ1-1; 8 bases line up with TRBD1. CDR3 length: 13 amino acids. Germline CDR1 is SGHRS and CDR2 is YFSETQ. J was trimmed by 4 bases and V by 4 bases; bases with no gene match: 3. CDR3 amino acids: CASSKDRATEAFF. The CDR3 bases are TGCGCCAGCAGCAAGGACAGGGCCACTGAAGCTTTCTTT. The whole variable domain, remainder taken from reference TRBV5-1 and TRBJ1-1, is KAGVTQTPRYLIKTRGQQVTLSCSPISGHRSVSWYQQTPGQGLQFLFEYFSETQRNKGNFPGRFSGRQFSNSRSEMNVSTLELGDSALYLCASSKDRATEAFFGQGTRLTVV.

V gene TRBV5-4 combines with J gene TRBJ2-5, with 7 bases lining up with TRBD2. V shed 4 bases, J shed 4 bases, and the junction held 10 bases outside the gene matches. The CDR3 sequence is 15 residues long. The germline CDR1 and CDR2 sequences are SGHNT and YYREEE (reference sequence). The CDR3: CASSLRDYAGETQYF. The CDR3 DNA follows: TGTGCCAGCAGCCTTAGGGACTACGCGGGAGAGACCCAGTACTTC.

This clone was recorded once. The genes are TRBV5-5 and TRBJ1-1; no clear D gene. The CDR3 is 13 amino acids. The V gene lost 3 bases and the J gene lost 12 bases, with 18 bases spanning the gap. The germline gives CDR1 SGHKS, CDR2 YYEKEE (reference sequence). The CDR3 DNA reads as TGTGCCAGCAGCTCGTCCTTGGCCCTTGAGTCTTTCTTT. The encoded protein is CASSSSLALESFF.

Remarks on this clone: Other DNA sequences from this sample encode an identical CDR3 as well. The DNA for the CDR3 is TGTGCCAGCAGCTTAGAGGTCCCCGATACGCAGTATTTT. It codes for CASSLEVPDTQYF. The chain uses TRBV7-9 and TRBJ2-3; D uncertain. Germline CDR1 and CDR2: SEHNR and FQNEAQ (reference sequence). The CDR3 runs to 13 residues. V lost 1 base and J 6 bases, leaving 8 bases between the germline ends.

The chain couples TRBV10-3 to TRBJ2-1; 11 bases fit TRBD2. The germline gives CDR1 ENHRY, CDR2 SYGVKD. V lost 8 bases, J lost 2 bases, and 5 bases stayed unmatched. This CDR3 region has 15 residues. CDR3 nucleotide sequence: TGTGCCATCGGTAGCGGGAGGGAAACCTACAATGAGCAGTTCTTC. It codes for CAIGSGRETYNEQFF.

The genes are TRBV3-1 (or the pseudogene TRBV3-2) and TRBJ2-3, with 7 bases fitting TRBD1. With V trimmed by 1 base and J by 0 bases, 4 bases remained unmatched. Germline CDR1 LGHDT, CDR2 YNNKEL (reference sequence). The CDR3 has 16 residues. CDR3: CASSQAQGVSTDTQYF. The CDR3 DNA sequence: TGTGCCAGCAGCCAAGCCCAGGGGGTTAGCACAGATACGCAGTATTTT.

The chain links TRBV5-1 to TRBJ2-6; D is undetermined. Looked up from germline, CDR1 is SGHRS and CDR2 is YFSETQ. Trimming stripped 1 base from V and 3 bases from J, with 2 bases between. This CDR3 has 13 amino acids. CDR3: CASSLNGANVLTF. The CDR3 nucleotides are TGCGCCAGCAGCTTGAATGGGGCCAACGTCCTGACTTTC.

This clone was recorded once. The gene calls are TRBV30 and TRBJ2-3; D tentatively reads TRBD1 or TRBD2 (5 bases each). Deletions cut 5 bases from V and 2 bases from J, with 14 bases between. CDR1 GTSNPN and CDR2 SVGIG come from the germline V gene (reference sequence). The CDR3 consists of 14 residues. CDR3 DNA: TGTGCCTGGGGTGACGGGACCACCACAGATACGCAGTATTTT. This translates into CAWGDGTTTDTQYF.

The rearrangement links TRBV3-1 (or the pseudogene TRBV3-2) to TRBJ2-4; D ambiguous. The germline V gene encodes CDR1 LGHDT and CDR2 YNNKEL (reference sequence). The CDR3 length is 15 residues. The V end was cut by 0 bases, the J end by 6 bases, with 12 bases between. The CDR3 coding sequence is TGTGCCAGCAGCCAAGAGGTAGGGCTCGGAAACATTCAGTACTTC. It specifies CASSQEVGLGNIQYF.

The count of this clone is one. The CDR3 DNA follows: TGTGCCACCAGCAGACGGACTAGCGGGACCTACGAGCAGTACTTC. Translating it yields CATSRRTSGTYEQYF. This sequence joins TRBV15 and TRBJ2-7; 12 bases line up with TRBD2. Trimming removed 2 bases from V and 2 bases from J; junction bases left unmatched: 1. The CDR3 sequence is 15 residues long. In germline, CDR1 is LNHNV, CDR2 YYDKDF (reference sequence).

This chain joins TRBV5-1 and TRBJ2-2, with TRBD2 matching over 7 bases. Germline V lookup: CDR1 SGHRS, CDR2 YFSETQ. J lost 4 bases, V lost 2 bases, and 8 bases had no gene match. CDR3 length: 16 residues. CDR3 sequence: CASSFASGAGTGELFF. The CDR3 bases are TGCGCCAGCAGCTTCGCCAGCGGGGCCGGCACCGGGGAGCTGTTTTTT.

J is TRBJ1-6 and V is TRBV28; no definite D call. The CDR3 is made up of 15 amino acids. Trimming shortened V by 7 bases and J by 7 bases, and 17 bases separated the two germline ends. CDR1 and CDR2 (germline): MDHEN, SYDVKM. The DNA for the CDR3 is TGTGCCAGCATGAGATTCACTAGCGGAAATTCACCCCTCCACTTT. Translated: CASMRFTSGNSPLHF.